A single sample is the source of the 12 T cell receptor beta chains below, sequenced in a study of blood T cell repertoires in COVID-19. The repertoire was sequenced with immunoSEQ multiplex PCR; TCRdb's copy has only in-frame clones and lacks some. The table includes under 250,000 clones, roughly four fifths detected once. Sequences were obtained from peripheral blood. The receptors derive from a woman between 40 and 55 years old with acute or convalescent COVID-19.

Turning to this clone: The same CDR3 is also encoded by other DNA sequences in this sample. J is TRBJ2-7 and V is TRBV5-1, with D maybe TRBD1 (5 bases). The ends were cut back, 0 bases at V and 2 bases at J, with 6 bases in the middle. Per the germline V gene, CDR1 is SGHRS and CDR2 is YFSETQ. This CDR3 has 13 residues. The CDR3 here is CASSLGGPYEQYF. Written as DNA, the CDR3 is TGCGCCAGCAGCTTGGGGGGCCCCTACGAGCAGTACTTC.

This clone was observed a few times. This chain uses TRBV2 with TRBJ1-5; D ambiguous. The CDR3 totals 13 residues. Looked up from germline, CDR1 is SNHLY and CDR2 is FYNNEI. V was cut by 3 bases and J by 4 bases, with 7 bases left in between. CDR3 residues: CASSDFYNQPQHF. The CDR3 DNA sequence: TGTGCCAGCAGTGATTTCTATAATCAGCCCCAGCATTTT.

The genes are TRBV3-1 (or the pseudogene TRBV3-2) and TRBJ1-1; no clear D. V lost 0 bases, J lost 0 bases, and 8 bases lay in between. This CDR3 is 15 amino acids long. CDR1 LGHDT and CDR2 YNNKEL come from the germline V gene (reference sequence). The DNA for the CDR3 is TGTGCCAGCAGCCAAGATCCGTCAGTGAACACTGAAGCTTTCTTT. Translating gives CASSQDPSVNTEAFF.

The V and J genes are TRBV15 and TRBJ1-2, with D possibly matching TRBD1 (5 bases). V shed 0 bases and J shed 2 bases, with 13 bases lying between them. In germline, CDR1 is LNHNV, CDR2 YYDKDF (reference sequence). The CDR3 spans 16 residues. The CDR3 spells CATSREGPPENYGYTF. The CDR3, as DNA: TGTGCCACCAGCAGAGAGGGGCCCCCGGAGAACTATGGCTACACCTTC.

The chain links TRBV6-2 or TRBV6-3 to TRBJ2-5; the match to TRBD2 covers 14 bases. Germline CDR1 MNHEY, CDR2 SVGEGT. The CDR3 loop spans 17 amino acids. Trimming cost V 3 bases and J 5 bases; bases outside gene matches: 8. This CDR3 is CASSYRPGLAGVETQYF. The CDR3 nucleotides are TGTGCCAGCAGTTATCGGCCGGGACTAGCGGGAGTGGAGACCCAGTACTTC.

The V and J genes are TRBV4-2 and TRBJ1-1; 8 bases are a match to TRBD1. This CDR3 has 17 amino acids. Trimming removed 1 base from V and 4 bases from J; junction bases left unmatched: 11. The germline V gene encodes CDR1 LGHNA and CDR2 YNFKEQ. The CDR3 region is CASSQAGEGQVATEAFF. For the CDR3, the DNA is TGTGCCAGCAGCCAAGCGGGAGAGGGACAGGTTGCCACTGAAGCTTTCTTT.

This clone came up once. CDR3 amino acids: CASSLKGYNEQFF. DNA of the CDR3: TGTGCCAGCAGCTTAAAGGGGTACAATGAGCAGTTCTTC. V is TRBV7-3 and J is TRBJ2-1; TRBD1 is a possible D gene (5 bases). The CDR3 is 13 residues long. Trimming stripped 1 base from V and 4 bases from J, with 5 bases between. Germline assignment: CDR1 SGHTA and CDR2 FQGTGA. Looking up the rest from reference TRBV7-3 and TRBJ2-1 gives the full variable domain: GAGVSQTPSNKVTEKGKYVELRCDPISGHTALYWYRQSLGQGPEFLIYFQGTGAADDSGLPNDRFFAVRPEGSVSTLKIQRTERGDSAVYLCASSLKGYNEQFFGPGTRLTVL.

This chain connects TRBV24-1 to TRBJ2-1; 8 bases are shared with TRBD1. This CDR3 spans 15 amino acids. V shed 4 bases, J shed 8 bases, and the junction held 9 bases outside the gene matches. Per the germline V gene, CDR1 is KGHDR and CDR2 is SFDVKD. The CDR3 sequence: CATSDPDAGGDEQFF. DNA for the CDR3: TGTGCCACCAGTGACCCCGATGCAGGGGGCGATGAGCAGTTCTTC.

This clone was counted once. This chain connects TRBV2 to TRBJ1-1; unclear D gene. CDR1 is SNHLY, CDR2 FYNNEI, per germline. CDR3 size: 13 residues. Trimming took off 5 bases at V and 5 bases at J, with 12 bases between the two ends. The CDR3 coding sequence is TGTGCCAGCAGTAGGGAGGGTCGAACTGAAGCTTTCTTT. It yields the protein CASSREGRTEAFF. The full variable domain, its missing parts supplied by reference TRBV2 and TRBJ1-1, is EPEVTQTPSHQVTQMGQEVILRCVPISNHLYFYWYRQILGQKVEFLVSFYNNEISEKSEIFDDQFSVERPDGSNFTLKIRSTKLEDSAMYFCASSREGRTEAFFGQGTRLTVV.

The chain joins TRBV9 to TRBJ1-2; possible D gene TRBD1, 6 bases. Germline values: CDR1 SGDLS, CDR2 YYNGEE. The germline V and J ends were trimmed by 1 base and 8 bases, with 21 bases remaining between them. The CDR3 sequence is 16 residues long. The CDR3 nucleotides are TGTGCCAGCAGCGTATCGACAGGAGGAGCCTCGGGGGGCTACACCTTC. Amino acid sequence: CASSVSTGGASGGYTF.

The rearrangement uses TRBV7-8 and TRBJ2-7; 7 nucleotides line up with TRBD2. Germline CDR1 SGHVS, CDR2 FQNEAQ. The CDR3 totals 15 residues. J was trimmed by 2 bases and V by 1 base; bases with no gene match: 5. The CDR3 spells CASSLESGATYEQYF. Here the CDR3 DNA reads TGTGCCAGCAGCTTAGAAAGCGGGGCCACCTACGAGCAGTACTTC. Full variable domain (outside the CDR3, taken from reference TRBV7-8 and TRBJ2-7): GAGVSQSPRYKVAKRGQDVALRCDPISGHVSLFWYQQALGQGPEFLTYFQNEAQLDKSGLPSDRFFAERPEGSVSTLKIQRTQQEDSAVYLCASSLESGATYEQYFGPGTRLTVT.

This clone was counted only a few times. This rearrangement joins TRBV21-1 to TRBJ2-5; the table's D gene call, TRBD1, was not cross checked with the DNA. TRBV21-1 is a listed pseudogene. CDR3 length: 15 residues. The CDR3 DNA sequence: TGTGCCAGCAGCCCCCCGGGACAAAGTACGGAGACCCAGTACTTC. It translates to CASSPPGQSTETQYF.